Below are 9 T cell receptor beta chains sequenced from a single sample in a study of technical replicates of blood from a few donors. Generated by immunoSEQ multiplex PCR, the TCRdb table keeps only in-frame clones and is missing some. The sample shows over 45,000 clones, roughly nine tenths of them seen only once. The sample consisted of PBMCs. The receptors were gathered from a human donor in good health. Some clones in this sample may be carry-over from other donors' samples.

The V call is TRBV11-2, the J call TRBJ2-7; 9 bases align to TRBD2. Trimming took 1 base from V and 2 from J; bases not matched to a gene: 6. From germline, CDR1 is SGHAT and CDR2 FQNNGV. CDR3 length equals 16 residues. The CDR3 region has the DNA TGTGCCAGCAGCTTAGGGGTTAGCGGGAGTCCCTACGAGCAGTACTTC. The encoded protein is CASSLGVSGSPYEQYF. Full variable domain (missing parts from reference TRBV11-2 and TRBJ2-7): EAGVAQSPRYKIIEKRQSVAFWCNPISGHATLYWYQQILGQGPKLLIQFQNNGVVDDSQLPKDRFSAERLKGVDSTLKIQPAKLEDSAVYLCASSLGVSGSPYEQYFGPGTRLTVT.

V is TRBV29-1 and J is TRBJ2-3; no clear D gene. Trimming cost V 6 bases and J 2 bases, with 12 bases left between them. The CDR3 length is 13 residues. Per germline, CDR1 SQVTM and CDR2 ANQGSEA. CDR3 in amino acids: CSVETPNTDTQYF. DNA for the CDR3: TGCAGCGTGGAGACCCCGAACACAGATACGCAGTATTTT.

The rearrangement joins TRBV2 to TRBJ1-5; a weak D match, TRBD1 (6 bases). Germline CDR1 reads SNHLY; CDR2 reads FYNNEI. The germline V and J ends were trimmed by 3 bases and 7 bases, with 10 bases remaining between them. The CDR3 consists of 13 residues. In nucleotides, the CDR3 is TGTGCCAGCAGTGACACTACAGGGCAGCCCCAGCATTTT. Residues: CASSDTTGQPQHF.

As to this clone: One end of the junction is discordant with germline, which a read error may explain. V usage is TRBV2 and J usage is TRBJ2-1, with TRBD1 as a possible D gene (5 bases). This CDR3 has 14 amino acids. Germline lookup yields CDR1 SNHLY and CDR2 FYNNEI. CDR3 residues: CATSGQGRNNEQFF. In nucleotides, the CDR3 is TGTGCCACCAGTGGGCAGGGAAGAAACAATGAGCAGTTCTTC.

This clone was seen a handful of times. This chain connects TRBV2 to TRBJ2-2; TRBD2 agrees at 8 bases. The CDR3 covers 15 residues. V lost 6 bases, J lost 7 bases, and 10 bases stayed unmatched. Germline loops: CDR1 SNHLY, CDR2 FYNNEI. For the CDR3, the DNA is TGTGCCAGCAGAGACAAGCGGGAGCGGGACGGGGAGCTGTTTTTT. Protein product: CASRDKRERDGELFF.

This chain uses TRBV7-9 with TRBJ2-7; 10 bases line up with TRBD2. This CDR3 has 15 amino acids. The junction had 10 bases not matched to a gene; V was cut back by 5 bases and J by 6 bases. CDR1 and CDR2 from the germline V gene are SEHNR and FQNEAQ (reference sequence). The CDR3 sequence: CASSIQLAGIFEQYF. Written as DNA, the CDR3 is TGTGCCAGCAGCATACAACTAGCGGGGATTTTCGAGCAGTACTTC.

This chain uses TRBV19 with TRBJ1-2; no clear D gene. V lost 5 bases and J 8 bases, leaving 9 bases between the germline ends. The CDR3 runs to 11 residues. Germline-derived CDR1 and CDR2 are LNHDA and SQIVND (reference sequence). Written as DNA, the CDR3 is TGTGCCAGTAGTGCGGGGAGAGGCTACACCTTC. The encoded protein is CASSAGRGYTF.

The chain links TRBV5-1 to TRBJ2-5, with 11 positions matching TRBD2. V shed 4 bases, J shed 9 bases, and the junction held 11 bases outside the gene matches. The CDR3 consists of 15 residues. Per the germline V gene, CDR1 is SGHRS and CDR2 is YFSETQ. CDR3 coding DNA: TGCGCCAGCAGCCCAGGGACTAGCGGCTCCCCGGCCCAGTACTTC. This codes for CASSPGTSGSPAQYF.

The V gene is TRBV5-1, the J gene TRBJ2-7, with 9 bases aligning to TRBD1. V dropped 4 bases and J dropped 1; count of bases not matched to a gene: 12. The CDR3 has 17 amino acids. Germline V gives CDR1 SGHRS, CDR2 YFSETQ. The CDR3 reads CASSPLPGTGKSYEQYF. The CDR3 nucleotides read TGCGCCAGCAGCCCGCTCCCCGGGACAGGGAAATCCTACGAGCAGTACTTC.